Sequencing of this TCR beta chain was carried out in a study of T-cell reconstitution after alpha-beta-depleted transplantation in children. Whole-study results and caveats: There were some patients whose high TCRbeta diversity at day 60 came from surviving recipient T cells and thymic progenitors. There were reportedly several hundred expanded graft clones from which alpha-beta T cells came about two months after transplant. T-cell numbers and diversity one year post-transplant derived largely from freshly generated T cells.

Trimming removed 7 bases from V and 5 bases from J, with 6 bases in between. CDR1 is MNHNY, CDR2 SVGAGI, per germline (reference sequence). There are 11 residues in the CDR3. With regard to this clonotype: Its cognate antigen is unknown.

TCRbeta library preparation incorporated unique molecular identifiers. A single record per CDR3 protein comes from TCRdb applying MiXCR to the PCR reads. Of around 45,000 distinct CDR3 sequences in the sample, 52% are singletons; the top ten hold 35% to 40%. The TCR comes from a boy under three years old with SCID, due to receive a stem cell transplant. The chain has TRBV6-6 and TRBJ2-1, with D perhaps TRBD1 (6 bases). This specimen was peripheral blood, taken before TCRalphabeta/CD19-depleted stem cell transplant. CDR3 amino acids: CASTGDNEQFF. The CDR3 DNA sequence: TGTGCCAGCACAGGGGACAATGAGCAGTTCTTC.